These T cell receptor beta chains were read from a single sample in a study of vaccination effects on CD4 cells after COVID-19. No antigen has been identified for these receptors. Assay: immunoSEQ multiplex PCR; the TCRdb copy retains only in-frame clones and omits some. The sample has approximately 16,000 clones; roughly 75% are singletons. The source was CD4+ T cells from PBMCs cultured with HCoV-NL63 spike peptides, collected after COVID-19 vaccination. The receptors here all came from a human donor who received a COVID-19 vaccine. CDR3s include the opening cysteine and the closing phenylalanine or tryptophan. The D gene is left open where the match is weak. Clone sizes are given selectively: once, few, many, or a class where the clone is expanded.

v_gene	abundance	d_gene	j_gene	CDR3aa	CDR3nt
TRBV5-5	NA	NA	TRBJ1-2	CASSPGLGRDGYTF	TGTGCCAGCAGCCCTGGGTTAGGGAGGGATGGCTACACCTTC
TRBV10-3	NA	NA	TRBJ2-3	CAISDWGVSTDTQYF	TGTGCCATCAGTGATTGGGGAGTTTCAACAGATACGCAGTATTTT
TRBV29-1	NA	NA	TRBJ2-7	CSVWEREQYF	TGCAGCGTCTGGGAACGCGAGCAGTACTTC
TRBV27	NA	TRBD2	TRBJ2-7	CASSLLAGGDYEQYF	TGTGCCAGCAGTTTACTAGCGGGAGGGGACTACGAGCAGTACTTC
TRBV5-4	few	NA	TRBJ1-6	CASSLDGSSYNSPLHF	TGTGCCAGCAGCTTGGACGGGAGCTCCTATAATTCACCCCTCCACTTT
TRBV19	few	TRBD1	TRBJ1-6	CASRGRVYNSGTGNNSPLHF	TGTGCCAGCAGAGGAAGAGTATACAATTCCGGGACAGGAAATAATTCACCCCTCCACTTT
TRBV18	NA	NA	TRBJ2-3	CASSKRGSTDTQYF	TGTGCCAGCTCCAAGCGCGGATCAACAGATACGCAGTATTTT
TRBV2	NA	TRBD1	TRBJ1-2	CASSEVVGQGHGYTF	TGTGCCAGCAGTGAGGTGGTGGGACAGGGACATGGCTACACCTTC
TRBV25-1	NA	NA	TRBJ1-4	CASSDIGLGEKLFF	TGTGCCAGCAGTGATATAGGGTTAGGCGAAAAACTGTTTTTT
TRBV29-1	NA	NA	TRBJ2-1	CSVEAGLLRSYNEQFF	TGCAGCGTTGAGGCGGGGCTCCTCCGCTCCTACAATGAGCAGTTCTTC
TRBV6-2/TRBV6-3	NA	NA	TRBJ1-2	CASSYTEQGLYGYTF	TGTGCCAGCAGTTATACGGAACAGGGCCTGTATGGCTACACCTTC
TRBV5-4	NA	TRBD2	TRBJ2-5	CASSIPGLAGAETQYF	TGTGCCAGCAGCATCCCGGGACTAGCGGGAGCAGAGACCCAGTACTTC
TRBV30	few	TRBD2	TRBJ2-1	CAWSDLWGREGRNEQFF	TGTGCCTGGAGTGACCTTTGGGGGCGGGAGGGTAGAAATGAGCAGTTCTTC
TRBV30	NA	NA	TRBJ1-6	CAWNSNSPLHF	TGTGCCTGGAACTCTAATTCACCCCTCCACTTT
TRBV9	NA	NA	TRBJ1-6	CASSPEAGGAGSPLHF	TGTGCCAGCAGCCCCGAGGCGGGGGGCGCCGGTTCACCCCTCCACTTT
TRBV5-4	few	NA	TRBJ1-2	CASSLSSLEDTF	TGTGCCAGCAGCTTGAGTTCTCTCGAGGACACCTTC
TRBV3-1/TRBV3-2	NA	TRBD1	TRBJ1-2	CASSQRRQGVGYGYTF	TGTGCCAGCAGCCAACGACGACAGGGGGTTGGCTATGGCTACACCTTC
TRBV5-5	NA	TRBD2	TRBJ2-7	CASSPRQTSGRYEQYF	TGTGCCAGCAGTCCCAGGCAGACTAGCGGGAGGTACGAGCAGTACTTC
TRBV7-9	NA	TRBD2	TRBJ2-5	CASSYRLAGGVGQETQYF	TGTGCCAGCAGCTATCGACTAGCGGGAGGTGTGGGGCAAGAGACCCAGTACTTC
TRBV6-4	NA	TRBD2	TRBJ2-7	CASSGRAFLLYEQYF	TGTGCCAGCAGCGGGAGGGCCTTCCTTTTATACGAGCAGTACTTC
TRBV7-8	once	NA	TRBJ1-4	CASSLGFKTENEKLFF	TGTGCCAGCAGCCTAGGTTTTAAGACGGAGAATGAGAAACTGTTTTTT
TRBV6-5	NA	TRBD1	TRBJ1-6	CASSTQGNSPLHF	TGTGCCAGCAGTACACAGGGGAATTCACCCCTCCACTTT
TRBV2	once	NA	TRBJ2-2	CASKEIGWPNTGELFF	TGTGCCAGCAAGGAGATCGGATGGCCGAACACCGGGGAGCTGTTTTTT
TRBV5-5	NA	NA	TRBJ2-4	CASSLGGTSDIQYF	TGTGCCAGCAGCTTGGGAGGGACAAGCGACATTCAGTACTTC
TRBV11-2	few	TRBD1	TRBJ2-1	CASSSPGQRNEQFF	TGTGCCAGCAGCTCGCCGGGACAGCGTAATGAGCAGTTCTTC
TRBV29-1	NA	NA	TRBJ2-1	CSVSPQGSYNEQFF	TGCAGCGTTTCACCACAGGGCTCCTACAATGAGCAGTTCTTC
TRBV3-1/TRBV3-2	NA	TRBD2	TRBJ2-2	CASSRLTSGSTGELFF	TGTGCCAGCAGCCGCCTGACTAGCGGGAGTACCGGGGAGCTGTTTTTT
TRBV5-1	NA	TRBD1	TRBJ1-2	CASSPDRDIYGYTF	TGCGCCAGCAGCCCCGACAGGGATATCTATGGCTACACCTTC
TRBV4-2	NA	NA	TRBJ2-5	CASSQEGGETQYF	TGTGCCAGCAGCCAAGAGGGAGGCGAGACCCAGTACTTC
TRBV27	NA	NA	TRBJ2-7	CASSYRRDTSYEQYF	TGTGCCAGCAGTTACCGCCGGGACACCTCCTACGAGCAGTACTTC
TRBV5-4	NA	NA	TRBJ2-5	CASSLVQVGQETQYF	TGTGCCAGCAGCTTGGTACAGGTTGGGCAAGAGACCCAGTACTTC
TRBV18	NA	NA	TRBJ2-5	CASSPPSVGTQYF	TGTGCCAGCTCACCACCCAGCGTCGGGACCCAGTACTTC
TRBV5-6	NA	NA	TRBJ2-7	CASSLGLTGTYEQYF	TGTGCCAGCAGCTTGGGTTTAACAGGTACCTACGAGCAGTACTTC
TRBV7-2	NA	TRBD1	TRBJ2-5	CASSNQGAGETQYF	TGTGCCAGCAGCAACCAGGGGGCGGGAGAGACCCAGTACTTC
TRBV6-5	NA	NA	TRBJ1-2	CASSTGYGYTF	TGTGCCAGCAGTACAGGGTATGGCTACACCTTC
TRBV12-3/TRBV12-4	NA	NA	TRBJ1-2	CASSSDSHYGYTF	TGTGCCAGCAGCTCGGACAGCCACTATGGCTACACCTTC
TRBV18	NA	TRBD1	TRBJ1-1	CASSPQGAANTEAFF	TGTGCCAGCTCACCCCAGGGGGCCGCGAACACTGAAGCTTTCTTT
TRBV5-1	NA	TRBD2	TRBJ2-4	CASSSRGGQRWAAKNIQYF	TGCGCCAGCAGCTCCCGGGGGGGTCAACGGTGGGCAGCCAAAAACATTCAGTACTTC
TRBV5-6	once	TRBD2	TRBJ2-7	CASTLPGLVYEQYF	TGTGCCAGCACCTTACCCGGACTAGTATACGAGCAGTACTTC
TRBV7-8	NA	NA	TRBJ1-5	CASSLFSVGGQPQHF	TGTGCCAGCAGCTTGTTCTCCGTCGGGGGACAGCCCCAGCATTTT
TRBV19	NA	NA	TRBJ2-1	CASSIDSSQSYNEQFF	TGTGCCAGTAGTATAGACTCTAGCCAGTCCTACAATGAGCAGTTCTTC
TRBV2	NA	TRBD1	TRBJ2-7	CASNRGHDSYEQYF	TGTGCCAGCAACAGGGGGCACGACTCCTACGAGCAGTACTTC
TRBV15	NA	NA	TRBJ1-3	CATSSGDSGNTIYF	TGTGCCACCTCCTCGGGGGACTCTGGAAACACCATATATTTT
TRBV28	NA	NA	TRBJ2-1	CASISVGNYNEQFF	TGTGCCAGCATTTCGGTGGGAAACTACAATGAGCAGTTCTTC
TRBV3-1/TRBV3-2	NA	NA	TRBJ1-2	CASSQHFRGAGDYGYTF	TGTGCCAGCAGCCAACACTTTCGGGGGGCCGGAGACTATGGCTACACCTTC
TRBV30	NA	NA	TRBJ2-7	CAWSDGTKYF	TGTGCCTGGAGTGACGGGACAAAGTACTTC
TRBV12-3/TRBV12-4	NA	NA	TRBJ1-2	CASSTDRYYGYTF	TGTGCCAGCAGCACAGACCGCTACTATGGCTACACCTTC